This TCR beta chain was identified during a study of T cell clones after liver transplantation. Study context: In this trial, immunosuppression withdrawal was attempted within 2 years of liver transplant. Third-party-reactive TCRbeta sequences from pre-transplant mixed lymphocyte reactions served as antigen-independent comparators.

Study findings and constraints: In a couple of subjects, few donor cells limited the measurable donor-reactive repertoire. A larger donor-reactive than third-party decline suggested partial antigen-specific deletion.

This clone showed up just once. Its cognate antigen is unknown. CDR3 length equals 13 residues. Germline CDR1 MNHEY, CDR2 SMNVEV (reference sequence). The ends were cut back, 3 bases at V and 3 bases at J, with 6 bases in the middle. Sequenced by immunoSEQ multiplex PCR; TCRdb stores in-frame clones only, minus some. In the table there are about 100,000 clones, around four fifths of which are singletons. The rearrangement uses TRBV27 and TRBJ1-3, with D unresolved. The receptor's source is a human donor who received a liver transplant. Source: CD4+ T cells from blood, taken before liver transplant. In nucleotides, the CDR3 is TGTGCCAGCAGTTTGGCCGGTGGAAACACCATATATTTT. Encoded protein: CASSLAGGNTIYF.